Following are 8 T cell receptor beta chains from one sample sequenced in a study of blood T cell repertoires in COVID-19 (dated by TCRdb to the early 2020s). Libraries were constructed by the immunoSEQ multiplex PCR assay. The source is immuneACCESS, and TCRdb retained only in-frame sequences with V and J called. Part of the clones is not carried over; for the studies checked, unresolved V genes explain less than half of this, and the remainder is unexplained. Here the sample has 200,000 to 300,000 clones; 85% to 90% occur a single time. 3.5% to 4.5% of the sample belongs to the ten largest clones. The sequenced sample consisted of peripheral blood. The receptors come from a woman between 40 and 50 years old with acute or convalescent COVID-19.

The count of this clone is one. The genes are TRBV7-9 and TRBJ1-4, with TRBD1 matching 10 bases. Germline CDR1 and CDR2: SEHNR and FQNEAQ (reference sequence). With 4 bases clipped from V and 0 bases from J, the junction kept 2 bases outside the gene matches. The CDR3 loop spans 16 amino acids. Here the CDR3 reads CASSSGTGATNEKLFF. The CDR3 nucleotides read TGTGCCAGCAGCTCCGGGACAGGGGCAACTAATGAAAAACTGTTTTTT.

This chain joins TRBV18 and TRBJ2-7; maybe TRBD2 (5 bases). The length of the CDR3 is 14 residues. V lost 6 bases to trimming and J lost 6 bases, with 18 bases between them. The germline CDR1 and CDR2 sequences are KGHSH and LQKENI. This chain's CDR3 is CASSTRGSEGEQYV. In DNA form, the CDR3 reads TGTGCCAGCTCTACCCGGGGTAGCGAGGGCGAGCAGTACGTC.

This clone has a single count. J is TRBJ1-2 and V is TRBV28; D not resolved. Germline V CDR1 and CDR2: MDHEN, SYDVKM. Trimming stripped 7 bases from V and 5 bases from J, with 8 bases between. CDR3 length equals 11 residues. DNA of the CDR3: TGTGCCAGCACAGGATGGTATGGCTACACCTTC. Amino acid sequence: CASTGWYGYTF.

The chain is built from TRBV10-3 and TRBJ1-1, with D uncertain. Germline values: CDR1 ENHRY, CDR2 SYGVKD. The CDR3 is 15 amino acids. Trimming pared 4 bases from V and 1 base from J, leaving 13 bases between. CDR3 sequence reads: CAISGREASNTEAFF. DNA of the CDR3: TGTGCCATCAGTGGAAGAGAGGCCTCGAACACTGAAGCTTTCTTT.

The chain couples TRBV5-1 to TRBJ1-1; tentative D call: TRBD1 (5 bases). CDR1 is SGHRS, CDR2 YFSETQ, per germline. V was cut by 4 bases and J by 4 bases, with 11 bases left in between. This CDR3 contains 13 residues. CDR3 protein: CASSPAGGTEAFF. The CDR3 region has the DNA TGCGCCAGCAGCCCGGCGGGGGGCACTGAAGCTTTCTTT.

CDR3 DNA sequence: TGTGCCAGCACGCAGGCCTATGGCTACACCTTC. Translated, it gives CASTQAYGYTF. J is TRBJ1-2 and V is TRBV2; D unresolved. The CDR3 is 11 amino acids. Trimming stripped 7 bases from V and 4 bases from J, with 7 bases between. Germline lookup yields CDR1 SNHLY and CDR2 FYNNEI.

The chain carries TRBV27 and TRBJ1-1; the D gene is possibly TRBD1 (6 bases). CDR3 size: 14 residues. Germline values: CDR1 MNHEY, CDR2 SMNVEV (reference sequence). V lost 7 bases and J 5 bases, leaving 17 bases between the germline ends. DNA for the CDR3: TGTGCCAGCAAAGGGGGAGGGGGTCTTACTGAAGCTTTCTTT. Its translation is CASKGGGGLTEAFF.

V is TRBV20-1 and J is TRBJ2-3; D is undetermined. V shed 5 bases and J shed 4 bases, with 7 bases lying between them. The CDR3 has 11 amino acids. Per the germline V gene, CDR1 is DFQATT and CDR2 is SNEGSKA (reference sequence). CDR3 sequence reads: CSALGSDTQYF. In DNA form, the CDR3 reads TGCAGTGCTTTGGGCTCAGATACGCAGTATTTT.